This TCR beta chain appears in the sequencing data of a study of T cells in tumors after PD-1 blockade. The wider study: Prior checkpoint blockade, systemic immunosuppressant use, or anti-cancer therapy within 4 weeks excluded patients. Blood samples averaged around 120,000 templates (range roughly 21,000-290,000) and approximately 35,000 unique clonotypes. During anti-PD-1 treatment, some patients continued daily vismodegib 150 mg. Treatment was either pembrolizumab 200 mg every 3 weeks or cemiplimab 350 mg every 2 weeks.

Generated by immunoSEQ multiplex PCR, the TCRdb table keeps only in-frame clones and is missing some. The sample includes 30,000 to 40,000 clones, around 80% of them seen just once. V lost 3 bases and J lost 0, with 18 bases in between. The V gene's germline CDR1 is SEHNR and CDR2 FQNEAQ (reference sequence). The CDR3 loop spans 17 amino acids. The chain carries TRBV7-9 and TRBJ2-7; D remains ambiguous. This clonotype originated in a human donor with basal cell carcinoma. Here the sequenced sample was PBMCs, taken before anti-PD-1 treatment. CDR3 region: CASSFTYQRSSSYEQYF. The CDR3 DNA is TGTGCCAGCAGCTTTACCTACCAGCGATCGAGCTCCTACGAGCAGTACTTC.